These T cell receptor beta chains were read from a single sample in a study of blood T cell repertoires in COVID-19. Only in-frame clones appear in the TCRdb table, and some are missing; sequencing was by immunoSEQ multiplex PCR. The data hold 40,000 to 55,000 clones, with 75% to 85% observed a single time. The material sequenced was peripheral blood. The source is a human donor in a cohort sampled during active COVID-19. CDR3s include the opening cysteine and the closing phenylalanine or tryptophan. Fields, in order: J gene, V gene, CDR3 protein.

TRBJ2-1,TRBV9,CASSVDSGQEQFF
TRBJ2-2,TRBV7-2,CASSPGASQNTGELFF
TRBJ2-2,TRBV29-1,CSVELSNTGELFF
TRBJ2-7,TRBV18,CASSPRSGRAHEQYF
TRBJ2-3,TRBV9,CASSVGGYGRGTDTQYF
TRBJ2-5,TRBV12-3/TRBV12-4,CASSSQGETQYF
TRBJ2-5,TRBV11-3,CASSLRVAREETQYF
TRBJ2-5,TRBV3-1/TRBV3-2,CASRRRQIQETQYF
TRBJ1-1,TRBV4-1,CASSHGDRANPEAFF
TRBJ1-5,TRBV7-9,CASSSDRVRNQPQHF
TRBJ2-1,TRBV9,CASSPTGVHEQFF
TRBJ2-1,TRBV5-1,CASSSSSGVLYNEQFF
TRBJ1-1,TRBV28,CASSLLRGNTEAFF
TRBJ1-2,TRBV27,CASSRTTGSYGYTF
TRBJ2-3,TRBV6-1,CASSVAGVADTQYF
TRBJ1-1,TRBV5-1,CASRAPGQLNTEAFF
TRBJ1-3,TRBV7-2,CASSPGTGTSAGNTIYF
TRBJ1-1,TRBV29-1,CSADRGVSVDTEAFF
TRBJ1-4,TRBV23-1,CASSHFPGPRYLGEKLFF
TRBJ2-7,TRBV5-5,CASSGPGQGGEQYF
TRBJ1-5,TRBV4-3,CASSQEAGTPQPQHF
TRBJ1-2,TRBV3-1/TRBV3-2,CASSPRLAGYSDYGYTF
TRBJ1-1,TRBV6-2/TRBV6-3,CASSYARGTEAFF
TRBJ2-1,TRBV7-9,CASRRLAPSSYNEQFF
TRBJ1-6,TRBV27,CASSPQGRGSLSSYNSPLHF
TRBJ2-1,TRBV7-8,CASSLRLAGEQFF
TRBJ1-2,TRBV9,CASSPPREAYGYTF
TRBJ2-1,TRBV29-1,CSVGSSEQFF
TRBJ2-1,TRBV3-1/TRBV3-2,CASSPKRDDSYNEQFF
TRBJ1-1,TRBV19,CASSIGRVNTEAFF
TRBJ2-5,TRBV6-5,CAYRGQGGETQYF
TRBJ2-5,TRBV5-1,CASSLGLAGLQETQYF
TRBJ2-1,TRBV9,CASSAGLDRNEQFF
TRBJ1-1,TRBV19,CASSIVQGTANTEAFF
TRBJ2-7,TRBV15,CATSRSTGAAYEQYF
TRBJ2-3,TRBV27,CASRTTSTDTQYF
TRBJ2-5,TRBV12-5,CASGRTGGGETQYF
TRBJ2-2,TRBV5-1,CASSSTSEANTGELFF
TRBJ1-2,TRBV9,CASSVGQGIANYGYTF
TRBJ2-7,TRBV15,CATSSRTSGKEQYF
TRBJ2-5,TRBV30,CAWKGANQETQYF
TRBJ2-3,TRBV11-3,CASSQRVSWPDTQYF
TRBJ2-6,TRBV7-6,CASSLGQAGANVLTF
TRBJ2-7,TRBV29-1,CSVGPGLAYEQYF
TRBJ2-6,TRBV11-2,CASSFSSSGANVLTF